This T cell receptor (beta chain) was captured in a study of blood T cell repertoires in COVID-19. This clone was observed many times. Sequenced by immunoSEQ multiplex PCR; TCRdb stores in-frame clones only, minus some. The data contain about 170,000 clones, roughly 90% of them seen just once; the ten biggest clones take up about 4.9%. The Seattle patients, enrolled during active infection, were followed longitudinally. The TCR was taken from a man aged 18 to 30 with COVID-19, enrolled during active disease. The sequenced sample consisted of peripheral blood.

The DNA of the CDR3 is TGTGCCAGCAGCTTAGGCGTCTACACTGAAGCTTTCTTT. Translation gives CASSLGVYTEAFF. J is TRBJ1-1 and V is TRBV11-3; no definite D call. The CDR3 spans 13 residues. V was shortened by 1 base and J by 3 bases, with 6 bases between the two germline ends. Germline-derived CDR1 and CDR2 are SGHNT and YENEEA.